Listed here are 20 T cell receptor beta chains from one sample, sequenced in a study of CD8 T cells in Susac syndrome. Random hexamers were used to reverse transcribe 0.5 to 1 ug of RNA. TCRdb re-called the immunoSEQ multiplex PCR reads through MiXCR, storing one row per CDR3 protein. The sample lists 150,000 to 200,000 distinct CDR3 sequences; over 85% were seen once. The sequenced material came from CD4+ T cells from PBMCs. All receptors derive from a human donor in good health.

The chain is built from TRBV6-2 or TRBV6-3 and TRBJ2-7; no clear D. CDR3 length: 17 amino acids. Trimming removed 4 bases at V and 2 bases at J, with 21 bases between. Germline V gene lookup returns CDR1 MNHEY and CDR2 SVGEGT. The CDR3 loop is CASSSRRITRGAYEQYF. For the CDR3, the DNA is TGTGCCAGCAGTTCACGAAGGATCACTCGAGGCGCCTACGAGCAGTACTTC.

J is TRBJ2-1 and V is TRBV13; 12 nucleotides align to TRBD2. V was clipped by 3 bases and J by 12 bases; unmatched bases: 12. Germline values: CDR1 PRHDT, CDR2 FYEKMQ (reference sequence). There are 16 residues in the CDR3. The CDR3, as DNA: TGTGCCAGCAGCTTGGAGGGGCTAGCGGGGGGGCTTGGGCAGTTCTTC. Translated, it gives CASSLEGLAGGLGQFF.

The chain is built from TRBV6-1 and TRBJ1-1; maybe TRBD1 (5 bases). V lost 7 bases, J lost 0 bases, and 9 bases lay in between. CDR1 is MNHNS and CDR2 is SASEGT in the germline V gene. The CDR3 covers 13 residues. The CDR3 protein is CASKQVLNTEAFF. Here the CDR3 DNA reads TGTGCCAGCAAACAGGTACTGAACACTGAAGCTTTCTTT.

The chain has TRBV2 and TRBJ2-5; TRBD2 is a possible D gene (6 bases). Trimming removed 8 bases from V and 1 base from J, with 11 bases in between. CDR3 length equals 13 residues. The V gene's germline CDR1 is SNHLY and CDR2 FYNNEI. Written as DNA, the CDR3 is TGTGCCAGCTCCCGGGACTCCCAAGAGACCCAGTACTTC. Amino acids: CASSRDSQETQYF.

The chain uses TRBV19 and TRBJ1-6; D not resolved. The CDR3 has 14 residues. V dropped 5 bases and J dropped 6 bases, with 11 bases sitting between them. CDR1 and CDR2 from the germline V gene are LNHDA and SQIVND (reference sequence). The CDR3 DNA follows: TGTGCCAGTAGTCGGGGTGTTTCTAATTCACCCCTCCACTTT. Translated, it gives CASSRGVSNSPLHF.

Written as DNA, the CDR3 is TGTGCTGCAGGGGCTTTGAACAATGAGCAGTTCTTC. As protein: CAAGALNNEQFF. V usage is TRBV25-1 and J usage is TRBJ2-1, with D possibly TRBD1 on 6 matching bases. The germline V gene encodes CDR1 MGHDK and CDR2 SYGVNS. CDR3 length: 12 residues.

The genes are TRBV7-2 and TRBJ2-2, with 7 bases lining up with TRBD1. This CDR3 contains 16 residues. V shed 3 bases and J 5 bases; nucleotides not matched to a gene: 9. Germline CDR1 is SGHTA and CDR2 is FQGNSA. The CDR3 sequence: CASSFPPGGRTGELFF. The CDR3 DNA sequence: TGTGCCAGCAGCTTCCCCCCAGGGGGTAGGACCGGGGAGCTGTTTTTT.

The V gene is TRBV14, the J gene TRBJ2-3; D may be TRBD1 (6 bases). V was cut by 4 bases and J by 5 bases, with 16 bases left in between. In germline, CDR1 is SGHDN, CDR2 FVKESK. The CDR3 sequence is 15 residues long. Here the CDR3 reads CASSPQGRKLDTQYF. The CDR3, as DNA: TGTGCCAGCAGCCCCCAGGGGAGAAAATTAGATACGCAGTATTTT.

The CDR3 loop reads CASSAPGTGAQETQYF. The DNA for the CDR3 is TGCGCCAGCAGCGCACCCGGGACAGGGGCCCAAGAGACCCAGTACTTC. V gene TRBV5-1 combines with J gene TRBJ2-5, with TRBD1 matching over 10 bases. Germline CDR1 is SGHRS and CDR2 is YFSETQ. This CDR3 is 16 amino acids long. The V and J ends lost 4 bases and 1 base, in that order; junction bases with no gene match: 7.

The chain couples TRBV14 to TRBJ2-2; D remains ambiguous. There are 15 residues in the CDR3. Germline V gene sequence: CDR1 SGHDN, CDR2 FVKESK. The V gene lost 1 base and the J gene lost 4 bases, with 10 bases spanning the gap. The CDR3 nucleotides are TGTGCCAGCAGCCAAGTGCAGATACCCACCGGGGAGCTGTTTTTT. Residues: CASSQVQIPTGELFF.

The chain combines TRBV30 with TRBJ1-2; D might be TRBD1 (6 bases). The CDR3 length is 14 residues. Trimming cost V 0 bases and J 6 bases, with 14 bases left between them. CDR1 and CDR2 from the germline V gene are GTSNPN and SVGIG (reference sequence). The CDR3 bases are TGTGCCTGGAGTGTAAAGGGGGGCGCGGATGGCTACACCTTC. Its protein product is CAWSVKGGADGYTF.

Concerning this clonotype: Mismatch with germline at one junction end may stem from a read error. V gene TRBV12-3 or TRBV12-4 combines with J gene TRBJ2-7; D is possibly TRBD2 (7 bases). The CDR3 is 15 residues long. The CDR3 bases are TGTGCCAGCAGTTCCCCGGGGGGCATCTCCCACGAGCAGTACTTC. Amino acid sequence: CASSSPGGISHEQYF.

This chain connects TRBV14 to TRBJ2-5; no firm D call. The CDR3 is 13 residues long. Per the germline V gene, CDR1 is SGHDN and CDR2 is FVKESK. V lost 0 bases, J lost 4 bases, and 6 bases lay in between. This CDR3 reads CASSQELAETQYF. DNA of the CDR3: TGTGCCAGCAGCCAAGAGCTGGCAGAGACCCAGTACTTC.

This chain connects TRBV7-2 to TRBJ2-7, with D possibly TRBD2 on 5 matching bases. The CDR3 is made up of 12 amino acids. The V end lost 2 bases, the J end lost 5 bases, and 7 bases lay between the germline ends. Germline CDR1 reads SGHTA; CDR2 reads FQGNSA. The CDR3 is CASSLMRDEQYF. DNA for the CDR3: TGTGCCAGCAGCTTAATGAGGGACGAGCAGTACTTC.

V usage is TRBV27 and J usage is TRBJ2-7, with D maybe TRBD2 (6 bases). Germline values: CDR1 MNHEY, CDR2 SMNVEV (reference sequence). Trimming pared 8 bases from V and 3 bases from J, leaving 11 bases between. The CDR3 has 12 residues. The DNA for the CDR3 is TGTGCCAGCGGGACTGGGGTCTACGAGCAGTACGTC. It specifies CASGTGVYEQYV.

V is TRBV4-2 and J is TRBJ1-2, with D possibly being TRBD1 (5 bases). The length of the CDR3 is 15 residues. Germline values: CDR1 LGHNA, CDR2 YNFKEQ. Trimming removed 0 bases from V and 6 bases from J, with 14 bases in between. The CDR3 DNA follows: TGTGCCAGCAGCCAAGATTTCGGGGCGGGAGATGGCTACACCTTC. It specifies CASSQDFGAGDGYTF.

V gene TRBV20-1 combines with J gene TRBJ2-1, with unresolved D. The V end was cut by 6 bases, the J end by 2 bases, with 17 bases between. This CDR3 is 15 amino acids long. Germline-derived CDR1 and CDR2 are DFQATT and SNEGSKA (reference sequence). In nucleotides, the CDR3 is TGCAGTGCCGAGCCCTCCTCGGACGCCTACAATGAGCAGTTCTTC. Its translation: CSAEPSSDAYNEQFF.

V and J are TRBV19 and TRBJ2-3; D is unresolved. The CDR3 runs 15 residues. Trimming took off 6 bases at V and 2 bases at J, with 15 bases between the two ends. The V gene's germline CDR1 is LNHDA and CDR2 SQIVND (reference sequence). CDR3 DNA sequence: TGTGCCAGTAGGGATGGGCAGTTAATCACAGATACGCAGTATTTT. Encoded protein: CASRDGQLITDTQYF.

The J gene is TRBJ2-7, the V gene TRBV28; 8 bases agree with TRBD1. Germline CDR1 and CDR2: MDHEN and SYDVKM. The junction had 9 bases not matched to a gene; V was cut back by 6 bases and J by 2 bases. This CDR3 spans 15 amino acids. CDR3 residues: CASRPQGARTYEQYV. The CDR3 nucleotides read TGTGCCAGCAGACCTCAGGGGGCGCGGACCTACGAGCAGTACGTC.

CDR3 amino acids: CASSLGQGAAGTGELFF. As DNA, the CDR3 is TGTGCCAGCAGCCTTGGACAGGGGGCGGCGGGCACCGGGGAGCTGTTTTTT. This sequence joins TRBV4-2 and TRBJ2-2, with TRBD1 identical over 11 bases. Germline V lookup: CDR1 LGHNA, CDR2 YNFKEQ. The V gene end was trimmed by 4 bases and the J gene end by 4 bases; junction bases not matched to a gene: 8. The CDR3 consists of 17 residues.